Here is one T cell receptor beta chain with its context. What it recognizes is unknown. The sample is drawn from a study of blood T cells in healthy people across ages. Study conclusions and caveats: Older age went with lower TCR beta diversity per million T cells, in a roughly linear way.

The CDR3 runs to 15 residues. Germline CDR1 MNHNY, CDR2 SVGAGI (reference sequence). Trimming removed 7 bases from V and 7 bases from J; junction bases left unmatched: 9. For the second PCR, which ran for about 7 to 11 cycles, a sample-barcoded 5' primer and a J-beta primer mix were used. Each TCR beta cDNA got a 12-nucleotide random molecular identifier. TCRdb passed the 5' RACE reads through MiXCR, listing each CDR3 protein once. The sample records roughly 560,000 distinct CDR3 sequences, 20% to 30% being singletons. This sample also appeared in a second study, on T cells of mothers and their children. That investigation notes: A second PCR was performed with the M1S primer. This primer added sample barcodes and 2-4 random nucleotides.

Specimen: blood. The J gene is TRBJ2-2, the V gene TRBV6-6; TRBD1 agrees at 10 bases. The source is a boy younger than 18 in good health. The CDR3 DNA is TGTGCCAGCACCTCGACAGGGGGCTTTATCGGGGAGCTGTTTTTT. Its translation: CASTSTGGFIGELFF.